The 30 T cell receptor beta chains below were found in one sample sequenced in a study of blood T cells in healthy people across ages. The authors ran a second PCR of roughly 6 to 11 cycles using a sample-barcoded 5' primer and a J-beta primer mix. TCRdb processed the 5' RACE reads anew with MiXCR; each CDR3 protein has one entry. The table includes approximately 760,000 distinct CDR3 sequences, roughly 25% detected once. These records were also assigned to another study, of T cells of mothers and their children.

Sequencing was done on a sample of blood. Receptor source: a boy younger than 18 in good health.

The chain combines TRBV27 with TRBJ1-4, with 10 bases fitting TRBD1. The trim removed 6 bases at V and 7 bases at J, leaving 14 bases unmatched. Germline assignment: CDR1 MNHEY and CDR2 SMNVEV (reference sequence). The CDR3 runs 17 residues. CDR3 DNA sequence: TGTGCCAGCAGCGCTATCCAGGGACAGGGGAGTCGTGAAAAACTGTTTTTT. Its translation: CASSAIQGQGSREKLFF.

This clonotype showed up just once. The chain uses TRBV4-2 and TRBJ2-4; 9 positions match TRBD1. The CDR3 spans 16 residues. Germline lookup yields CDR1 LGHNA and CDR2 YNFKEQ. Trimming took 1 base from V and 5 from J; bases not matched to a gene: 6. The CDR3 protein is CASSQAGRTGENIQYF. The CDR3 nucleotides read TGTGCCAGCAGCCAAGCGGGCCGGACAGGGGAAAACATTCAGTACTTC.

This chain joins TRBV20-1 and TRBJ2-7, with 10 bases matching TRBD1. The CDR3 loop spans 13 amino acids. J gave up 1 base and V 5 bases, and 2 bases lay outside the gene matches. Germline CDR1 reads DFQATT; CDR2 reads SNEGSKA (reference sequence). The CDR3 DNA is TGCAGTGCTGAGGACAGGGGGTCCTACGAGCAGTACTTC. Its protein is CSAEDRGSYEQYF.

This chain joins TRBV28 and TRBJ2-5; 8 bases agree with TRBD2. V was clipped by 5 bases and J by 4 bases; unmatched bases: 12. The CDR3 has 16 amino acids. The germline CDR1 and CDR2 sequences are MDHEN and SYDVKM. In DNA form, the CDR3 reads TGTGCCAGCAGTCTCCACCAAGCGGGAGACGGAGAGACCCAGTACTTC. Residues: CASSLHQAGDGETQYF.

In its sample, this clonotype was seen a few times. This chain links TRBV12-5 with TRBJ2-5; D possibly matches TRBD1 or TRBD2 (7 bases each). Germline V gene lookup returns CDR1 LGHNT and CDR2 FRNRAP. This CDR3 has 16 residues. V lost 5 bases, J lost 2 bases, and 18 bases lay in between. CDR3 DNA: TGTGCTAGTGGTCCGGGCTCCAGGGGGGGTCAAGAGACCCAGTACTTC. Its translation is CASGPGSRGGQETQYF. The full variable domain, rest sourced from reference TRBV12-5 and TRBJ2-5, is DARVTQTPRHKVTEMGQEVTMRCQPILGHNTVFWYRQTMMQGLELLAYFRNRAPLDDSGMPKDRFSAEMPDATLATLKIQPSEPRDSAVYFCASGPGSRGGQETQYFGPGTRLLVL.

V usage is TRBV2 and J usage is TRBJ2-2; D may be TRBD1 or TRBD2 (6 bases each). The CDR3 totals 16 residues. With 6 bases removed from V and 3 bases from J, the gap between germline ends came to 17 bases. Germline values: CDR1 SNHLY, CDR2 FYNNEI. The chain's CDR3 is CASRPFGGLYTGELFF. CDR3 DNA sequence: TGTGCCAGCAGGCCATTCGGGGGCCTATACACCGGGGAGCTGTTTTTT.

The chain uses TRBV19 and TRBJ1-2; D is uncertain. This CDR3 comprises 14 residues. Germline CDR1 reads LNHDA; CDR2 reads SQIVND (reference sequence). Trimming pared 5 bases from V and 3 bases from J, leaving 13 bases between. DNA of the CDR3: TGTGCCAGTAGTCCCACGGATTTCTACTATGGCTACACCTTC. Protein: CASSPTDFYYGYTF.

The chain recombines TRBV7-9 with TRBJ1-1, with D possibly matching TRBD1 (6 bases). Trimming shortened V by 5 bases and J by 4 bases, and 17 bases separated the two germline ends. This CDR3 spans 15 amino acids. CDR1 and CDR2 (germline): SEHNR, FQNEAQ (reference sequence). CDR3 coding DNA: TGTGCCAGCAGCCTCAACCTACAGGGTGGCACTGAAGCTTTCTTT. It specifies CASSLNLQGGTEAFF.

This clonotype was counted between two and nine times. This chain uses TRBV29-1 with TRBJ1-2; unclear D gene. From germline, CDR1 is SQVTM and CDR2 ANQGSEA. Trimming stripped 4 bases from V and 0 bases from J, with 6 bases between. The CDR3 extends over 12 amino acids. The CDR3 bases are TGCAGCGTTGTTGGAGCTAACTATGGCTACACCTTC. Protein sequence: CSVVGANYGYTF.

The chain links TRBV5-1 to TRBJ2-1, with D perhaps TRBD2 (6 bases). This CDR3 spans 16 amino acids. The V end was cut by 4 bases, the J end by 7 bases, with 21 bases between. CDR1 SGHRS and CDR2 YFSETQ come from the germline V gene. For the CDR3, the DNA is TGCGCCAGCAGCAGACTCGGGGGAGAGGGCGAAAATGAGCAGTTCTTC. Its protein is CASSRLGGEGENEQFF.

This clonotype appeared a few times. This chain joins TRBV6-5 and TRBJ2-4; the match to TRBD1 covers 7 bases. Trimming took 2 bases from V and 1 from J; bases not matched to a gene: 2. Germline CDR1 is MNHEY and CDR2 is SVGAGI. This CDR3 contains 15 residues. CDR3 in DNA: TGTGCCAGCAGTTACAAGGGGGCTGCCAAAAACATTCAGTACTTC. Protein: CASSYKGAAKNIQYF.

The gene calls are TRBV15 and TRBJ1-5, with a possible D match to TRBD1 (5 bases). Germline values: CDR1 LNHNV, CDR2 YYDKDF (reference sequence). This CDR3 has 15 residues. Trimming took 1 base from V and 4 from J, leaving 11 bases between them. The CDR3 nucleotides read TGTGCCACCAGCAGAGTGGGGGGATGGAATCAGCCCCAGCATTTT. It translates to CATSRVGGWNQPQHF.

The chain links TRBV29-1 to TRBJ2-7; D possibly corresponds to TRBD1 (7 bases). There are 11 residues in the CDR3. V was trimmed by 6 bases and J by 7 bases, leaving 13 bases between them. The germline V gene encodes CDR1 SQVTM and CDR2 ANQGSEA. Written as DNA, the CDR3 is TGCAGCGTCCCGGAGGGGGCAGAGCAGTACTTC. Translated, it gives CSVPEGAEQYF.

The rearrangement uses TRBV6-2 or TRBV6-3 and TRBJ2-7, with unresolved D. Germline V lookup: CDR1 MNHEY, CDR2 SVGEGT. The CDR3 sequence is 12 residues long. Between the trimmed V and J ends, which lost 2 bases and 5 bases, there was a span of 7 bases. The DNA for the CDR3 is TGTGCCAGCAGTTACGTGGTTCACGAGCAGTACTTC. Translated: CASSYVVHEQYF.

This clonotype was counted only a few times. The chain recombines TRBV10-3 with TRBJ2-5; no clear D gene. Germline V CDR1 and CDR2: ENHRY, SYGVKD. The ends were cut back, 11 bases at V and 4 bases at J, with 11 bases in the middle. The CDR3 runs 11 residues. DNA of the CDR3: TGTGCCGTCTCGACCTCAGAGACCCAGTACTTC. As protein: CAVSTSETQYF.

This sequence joins TRBV15 and TRBJ2-5; possibly TRBD1 for D (7 bases). CDR3 length: 15 amino acids. Trimming removed 3 bases at V and 3 bases at J, with 14 bases between. Germline V CDR1 and CDR2: LNHNV, YYDKDF (reference sequence). DNA for the CDR3: TGTGCCACCAGCAGGGACCGGGGGACAGAAGAGACCCAGTACTTC. Translating it yields CATSRDRGTEETQYF.

This clonotype occurred a few times. V is TRBV11-2 and J is TRBJ2-1; D ambiguous. The V end was cut by 5 bases, the J end by 4 bases, with 15 bases between. The CDR3 runs to 15 residues. Germline assignment: CDR1 SGHAT and CDR2 FQNNGV. The CDR3 spells CASSPKRLLYNEQFF. CDR3 bases: TGTGCCAGCAGCCCCAAGAGATTACTGTACAATGAGCAGTTCTTC.

This clonotype has a handful of counts. This chain links TRBV2 with TRBJ2-1; possible D gene TRBD2, 6 bases. Germline CDR1 reads SNHLY; CDR2 reads FYNNEI. The CDR3 is 15 residues long. V lost 6 bases to trimming and J lost 4 bases, with 16 bases between them. The CDR3 here is CASRSKEGRYNEQFF. CDR3 coding DNA: TGTGCCAGCAGGAGTAAGGAGGGCCGATACAATGAGCAGTTCTTC. Variable domain in full (rest from reference TRBV2 and TRBJ2-1): EPEVTQTPSHQVTQMGQEVILRCVPISNHLYFYWYRQILGQKVEFLVSFYNNEISEKSEIFDDQFSVERPDGSNFTLKIRSTKLEDSAMYFCASRSKEGRYNEQFFGPGTRLTVL.

The gene calls are TRBV7-9 and TRBJ2-7; D might be TRBD1 (6 bases). The CDR3 is made up of 15 amino acids. Germline loops: CDR1 SEHNR, CDR2 FQNEAQ (reference sequence). The V end lost 6 bases, the J end lost 5 bases, and 20 bases lay between the germline ends. As DNA, the CDR3 is TGTGCCAGCAGATCGGGACAAACCCCTGGGCACGAGCAGTACTTC. Protein product: CASRSGQTPGHEQYF.

V gene TRBV7-9 combines with J gene TRBJ2-1, with 10 bases matching TRBD2. The V segment lost 5 bases and the J segment 7 bases; nucleotides outside the gene matches: 8. CDR3 size: 15 residues. Germline V gene lookup returns CDR1 SEHNR and CDR2 FQNEAQ (reference sequence). Written as DNA, the CDR3 is TGTGCCAGCAGCCCCGGGACTAGCGTTTATAATGAGCAGTTCTTC. It codes for CASSPGTSVYNEQFF.

This clonotype has only one observation. The chain recombines TRBV9 with TRBJ2-7; D uncertain. This CDR3 is built from 15 residues. Looked up from germline, CDR1 is SGDLS and CDR2 is YYNGEE. Trimming cost V 0 bases and J 3 bases, with 13 bases left between them. As DNA, the CDR3 is TGTGCCAGCAGCGTAGGGTGGGGTGTCATCTACGAGCAGTACTTC. Residues: CASSVGWGVIYEQYF.

The rearrangement joins TRBV20-1 to TRBJ2-5; the D is unclear. The CDR3 length is 12 residues. The V end lost 3 bases, the J end lost 2 bases, and 7 bases lay between the germline ends. Germline V gene data show CDR1 as DFQATT and CDR2 as SNEGSKA (reference sequence). CDR3 residues: CSARAVQETQYF. CDR3 DNA: TGCAGTGCTAGGGCAGTTCAAGAGACCCAGTACTTC.

This clonotype was detected only a few times. CDR3 DNA sequence: TGTGCCAGCAGCAAAGGGGCCGGGACGACCCAGTACTTC. Encoded protein: CASSKGAGTTQYF. The V call is TRBV21-1, the J call TRBJ2-5; the table's D call TRBD1 went unverified against the DNA. TRBV21-1 is labeled a pseudogene. This CDR3 region has 13 residues.

This clonotype came up a few times. The chain links TRBV4-3 to TRBJ2-7; D is unresolved. The V end was cut by 0 bases, the J end by 2 bases, with 8 bases between. CDR3 length: 14 residues. CDR1 is LGHNA and CDR2 is YSLEER in the germline V gene. The CDR3 region is CASSQDLTTYEQYF. The CDR3 region has the DNA TGCGCCAGCAGCCAAGATCTTACGACCTACGAGCAGTACTTC.

Only a few counts were recorded for this clonotype. This chain connects TRBV9 to TRBJ1-1, with D tentatively TRBD1 (6 bases). Germline V lookup: CDR1 SGDLS, CDR2 YYNGEE. V shed 3 bases and J shed 5 bases, with 14 bases lying between them. CDR3 size: 14 residues. The CDR3 DNA is TGTGCCAGCAGCGCAGGGGCCCTGGGAACTGAAGCTTTCTTT. This gives the protein CASSAGALGTEAFF. Supplemented by reference TRBV9 and TRBJ1-1, the full variable domain reads DSGVTQTPKHLITATGQRVTLRCSPRSGDLSVYWYQQSLDQGLQFLIQYYNGEERAKGNILERFSAQQFPDLHSELNLSSLELGDSALYFCASSAGALGTEAFFGQGTRLTVV.

The chain is built from TRBV27 and TRBJ2-5; 7 bases match TRBD2. The better agreement between TRBJ2-1 and the DNA end casts doubt on the J call. Germline V gene sequence: CDR1 MNHEY, CDR2 SMNVEV (reference sequence). CDR3 length: 15 amino acids. The CDR3 DNA is TGTGCCAGCAGTTTGGCCCTACCGGGGAGGGATGAGCAGTTCTTC. It encodes CASSLALPGRDEQFF.

This clonotype was recorded a few times. The CDR3 carries no conserved terminal phenylalanine or tryptophan, so it likely arises from a read error. The rearrangement joins TRBV3-1 to TRBJ1-1; D not resolved. V shed 4 bases and J shed 5 bases, with 14 bases lying between them. The CDR3 is 14 residues long. CDR1 and CDR2 from the germline V gene are LGHDT and YNNKEL (reference sequence). The CDR3 sequence: CASSRKASETEAFS. CDR3 DNA: TGTGCCAGCAGCCGGAAGGCTAGCGAGACTGAAGCTTTCTCT.

V is TRBV14 and J is TRBJ2-7; no clear D gene. The germline V gene encodes CDR1 SGHDN and CDR2 FVKESK. The CDR3 contains 13 residues. The germline V and J ends were trimmed by 1 base and 4 bases, with 8 bases remaining between them. In nucleotides, the CDR3 is TGTGCCAGCAGCCAAGTTACGCGATACGAGCAGTACTTC. This translates into CASSQVTRYEQYF.

This chain joins TRBV7-2 and TRBJ1-6; the D gene is possibly TRBD1 (5 bases). CDR1 SGHTA and CDR2 FQGNSA come from the germline V gene. This CDR3 spans 14 amino acids. V was cut by 6 bases and J by 10 bases, with 16 bases left in between. In DNA form, the CDR3 reads TGTGCCAGCAGGCTCCGGGACGCCCCGTCACCCCTCCACTTT. Its translation is CASRLRDAPSPLHF.

The CDR3: CSALGGSQETQYF. The CDR3 nucleotides read TGCAGTGCCCTAGGCGGGTCTCAAGAGACCCAGTACTTC. V usage is TRBV20-1 and J usage is TRBJ2-5; D is perhaps TRBD2 (5 bases). CDR3 length equals 13 residues. Germline V CDR1 and CDR2: DFQATT, SNEGSKA (reference sequence). Deletions cut 6 bases from V and 2 bases from J, with 13 bases between.